This T cell receptor beta chain stems from a study of blood T cell repertoires in COVID-19. Repertoires were generated with immunoSEQ multiplex PCR, while TCRdb's copy carries only in-frame clones and drops some. The sample includes around 150,000 clones, over 80% of them seen just once. Cohorts were based on clinical histories the participants reported. This TCR was recovered from a man in his 70s who had been exposed to COVID-19. The specimen sequenced was PBMCs or T cells enriched from blood (not recorded which).

CDR3 nucleotide sequence: TGTGCCACCCCGGGCGGGGTTCTTGCAGATACGCAGTATTTT. Translating gives CATPGGVLADTQYF. The V and J genes are TRBV7-9 and TRBJ2-3; D may be TRBD2 (6 bases). V was shortened by 10 bases and J by 4 bases, with 18 bases between the two germline ends. Germline CDR1 reads SEHNR; CDR2 reads FQNEAQ (reference sequence). The CDR3 contains 14 residues.